The next 25 T cell receptor beta chains were all read from a single sample in a study of shared clonotypes between healthy human individuals. Only in-frame clones appear in the TCRdb table, and some are missing; sequencing was by immunoSEQ multiplex PCR. The repertoire has 2,500,000 or so clones, approximately 94% of them found once; the top ten carry 0.13% to 0.15%. The sample consisted of naive CD4+ T cells sorted from blood. Specified subset: CD45RA+ positively selected. The receptors were sampled from a man younger than 35 in good health.

The chain carries TRBV19 and TRBJ1-1; D unresolved. Germline-derived CDR1 and CDR2 are LNHDA and SQIVND (reference sequence). Between the trimmed V and J ends, which lost 4 bases and 3 bases, there was a span of 9 bases. The CDR3 has 13 amino acids. CDR3 residues: CASSNIVDTEAFF. The CDR3 coding sequence is TGTGCCAGTAGTAATATTGTAGACACTGAAGCTTTCTTT.

This clone has only a few counts. Distinct nucleotide sequences in the sample also encode this CDR3. The rearrangement links TRBV7-2 to TRBJ2-5; D call uncertain. This CDR3 comprises 11 residues. CDR1 is SGHTA and CDR2 is FQGNSA in the germline V gene. Trimming pared 3 bases from V and 3 bases from J, leaving 2 bases between. DNA of the CDR3: TGTGCCAGCAGCTTCAAAGAGACCCAGTACTTC. Translated: CASSFKETQYF. Supplemented by reference TRBV7-2 and TRBJ2-5, the full variable domain reads GAGVSQSPSNKVTEKGKDVELRCDPISGHTALYWYRQSLGQGLEFLIYFQGNSAPDKSGLPSDRFSAERTGGSVSTLTIQRTQQEDSAVYLCASSFKETQYFGPGTRLLVL.

In nucleotides, the CDR3 is TGCGCCAGCAGCCAGGACTGGGGAGTGAAAGATACGCAGTATTTT. The encoded protein is CASSQDWGVKDTQYF. The chain has TRBV4-3 and TRBJ2-3, with D possibly being TRBD2 (5 bases). Germline CDR1 is LGHNA and CDR2 is YSLEER. V gave up 3 bases and J gave up 5 bases, with 15 bases separating them. The CDR3 has 15 amino acids.

The chain uses TRBV19 and TRBJ1-2, with D possibly TRBD1 on 5 matching bases. Trimming pared 8 bases from V and 2 bases from J, leaving 12 bases between. This CDR3 comprises 13 residues. Germline V gene data show CDR1 as LNHDA and CDR2 as SQIVND (reference sequence). The CDR3 DNA reads as TGTGCCAGTGAAAGGGGTTTCAACTATGGCTACACCTTC. This codes for CASERGFNYGYTF.

This chain uses TRBV7-2 with TRBJ2-5, with D maybe TRBD2 (6 bases). The CDR3 runs 15 residues. V was shortened by 1 base and J by 3 bases, with 12 bases between the two germline ends. In germline, CDR1 is SGHTA, CDR2 FQGNSA. The CDR3 bases are TGTGCCAGCAGCTTAGTCAGACTAGTGAAAGAGACCCAGTACTTC. Its translation: CASSLVRLVKETQYF.

This clone has just one count. The gene calls are TRBV10-3 and TRBJ2-1; TRBD1 agrees at 10 bases. The CDR3 consists of 12 residues. Germline V gives CDR1 ENHRY, CDR2 SYGVKD. V gave up 9 bases and J gave up 6 bases; unmatched junction bases: 2. As DNA, the CDR3 is TGTGCCATTAGGACAGGGGGCAATGAGCAGTTCTTC. Protein product: CAIRTGGNEQFF.

V usage is TRBV6-6 and J usage is TRBJ2-5; 9 bases fit TRBD2. V dropped 4 bases and J dropped 1; count of bases not matched to a gene: 1. CDR1 is MNHNY, CDR2 SVGAGI, per germline (reference sequence). The CDR3 contains 14 residues. CDR3 coding DNA: TGTGCCAGCAGTTTTAGCGGGGGCCAAGAGACCCAGTACTTC. Protein: CASSFSGGQETQYF.

The genes are TRBV29-1 and TRBJ2-7, with 8 nucleotides matching TRBD1. The germline V gene encodes CDR1 SQVTM and CDR2 ANQGSEA. Germline trimming cut 7 bases from V and 2 bases from J; bases unmatched to any gene: 19. CDR3 size: 17 residues. The CDR3: CSAMDREHRAGTYEQYF. The CDR3, as DNA: TGCAGCGCCATGGACAGGGAACACCGCGCCGGAACCTACGAGCAGTACTTC.

The chain combines TRBV18 with TRBJ1-3; D may be TRBD1 (5 bases). The CDR3 loop spans 18 amino acids. V was cut by 1 base and J by 0 bases, with 16 bases left in between. The V gene's germline CDR1 is KGHSH and CDR2 LQKENI. The chain's CDR3 is CASSPLGPSGSSGNTIYF. CDR3 DNA sequence: TGTGCCAGCTCACCACTGGGTCCGTCAGGGAGCTCTGGAAACACCATATATTTT.

This chain joins TRBV6-4 and TRBJ2-3; D might be TRBD1 (6 bases). Per the germline V gene, CDR1 is MRHNA and CDR2 is SNTAGT. V was pared by 0 bases and J by 2 bases, with 15 bases between. This CDR3 has 17 amino acids. This CDR3 is CASSDSPGARLTDTQYF. The CDR3 region has the DNA TGTGCCAGCAGTGACTCTCCAGGGGCTCGGCTCACAGATACGCAGTATTTT.

Only one count was recorded for this clone. The chain combines TRBV6-1 with TRBJ2-3; a possible D gene is TRBD1 (6 bases). In germline, CDR1 is MNHNS, CDR2 SASEGT. The CDR3 sequence is 13 residues long. V gave up 4 bases and J gave up 2 bases, with 7 bases separating them. The CDR3 spells CASSGTDTDTQYF. The CDR3 DNA is TGTGCCAGCAGTGGGACAGACACAGATACGCAGTATTTT.

In this sample, this clone turned up once. The CDR3: CASSPGRVSGNTIYF. DNA for the CDR3: TGCGCCAGCAGCCCGGGACGGGTCTCTGGAAACACCATATATTTT. This chain connects TRBV5-1 to TRBJ1-3; possibly TRBD1 for D (5 bases). The germline V and J ends were trimmed by 4 bases and 0 bases, with 11 bases remaining between them. Per the germline V gene, CDR1 is SGHRS and CDR2 is YFSETQ. The CDR3 contains 15 residues.

This chain uses TRBV11-3 with TRBJ2-3; D unresolved. CDR1 is SGHNT and CDR2 is YENEEA in the germline V gene. This CDR3 has 14 residues. V was shortened by 0 bases and J by 2 bases, with 6 bases between the two germline ends. The CDR3 sequence: CASSLDSYTDTQYF. Here the CDR3 DNA reads TGTGCCAGCAGCTTAGATTCATACACAGATACGCAGTATTTT.

This chain joins TRBV2 and TRBJ2-5; 8 positions agree with TRBD1. This CDR3 has 16 amino acids. CDR1 and CDR2 (germline): SNHLY, FYNNEI. The V and J ends lost 4 bases and 4 bases, in that order; junction bases with no gene match: 11. This chain's CDR3 is CASSGDRGLLGETQYF. DNA for the CDR3: TGTGCCAGCAGTGGAGACAGGGGCCTACTAGGAGAGACCCAGTACTTC.

This clone appeared once. The DNA for the CDR3 is TGTGCCATCAGTGAGGCGGACCAGTACAATGAGCAGTTCTTC. This codes for CAISEADQYNEQFF. V is TRBV10-3 and J is TRBJ2-1, with unresolved D. Germline V lookup: CDR1 ENHRY, CDR2 SYGVKD. Trimming stripped 2 bases from V and 4 bases from J, with 9 bases between. CDR3 size: 14 residues.

The rearrangement links TRBV25-1 to TRBJ1-1, with 9 positions matching TRBD1. Germline assignment: CDR1 MGHDK and CDR2 SYGVNS. The CDR3 covers 14 residues. V gave up 6 bases and J gave up 3 bases; unmatched junction bases: 5. The CDR3: CASSLDRGYTEAFF. CDR3 bases: TGTGCCAGCAGCTTGGACAGGGGTTACACTGAAGCTTTCTTT.

V gene TRBV27 combines with J gene TRBJ2-5, with a possible D match to TRBD2 (5 bases). Germline CDR1 MNHEY, CDR2 SMNVEV (reference sequence). This CDR3 is built from 13 residues. Trimming left V 6 bases short and J 5 bases short, with 13 bases between. Here the CDR3 DNA reads TGTGCCAGCAGCCTAGGACGAGGGGAGACCCAGTACTTC. This encodes CASSLGRGETQYF.

V usage is TRBV5-1 and J usage is TRBJ2-1; TRBD2 matches 13 bases. The germline CDR1 and CDR2 sequences are SGHRS and YFSETQ. The CDR3 length is 16 residues. The junction had 11 bases not matched to a gene; V was cut back by 4 bases and J by 10 bases. CDR3 in DNA: TGCGCCAGCAGCAGAGAACTAGCGGGAGGGGCGGACGAGCAGTTCTTC. This gives the protein CASSRELAGGADEQFF.

The chain carries TRBV9 and TRBJ1-4; 11 bases match TRBD1. Germline V gene lookup returns CDR1 SGDLS and CDR2 YYNGEE. V lost 4 bases to trimming and J lost 8 bases; unmatched junction nucleotides: 10. The CDR3 spans 16 residues. The CDR3 spells CASSSRAGQGEEKLFF. The CDR3 DNA reads as TGTGCCAGCAGCTCCCGAGCGGGACAGGGGGAGGAAAAACTGTTTTTT.

The chain combines TRBV4-1 with TRBJ2-7, with a tentative D call TRBD2 (7 bases). The CDR3 loop spans 14 amino acids. Germline lookup yields CDR1 MGHRA and CDR2 YSYEKL. The V end was cut by 1 base, the J end by 5 bases, with 12 bases between. Here the CDR3 reads CASSQVWGGNEQYF. CDR3 nucleotide sequence: TGCGCCAGCAGCCAAGTGTGGGGGGGCAACGAGCAGTACTTC.

The chain combines TRBV5-6 with TRBJ2-7; TRBD2 matches at 13 bases. The CDR3 runs to 15 residues. V gave up 0 bases and J gave up 6 bases; unmatched junction bases: 3. The germline V gene encodes CDR1 SGHDT and CDR2 YYEEEE. The DNA of the CDR3 is TGTGCCAGCAGCTTGGTGACTAGCGGGAGGTCCGAGCAGTACTTC. Amino acid sequence: CASSLVTSGRSEQYF.

This chain uses TRBV29-1 with TRBJ2-7, with TRBD1 matching over 9 bases. CDR1 SQVTM and CDR2 ANQGSEA come from the germline V gene. This CDR3 has 13 residues. The junction had 8 bases not matched to a gene; V was cut back by 4 bases and J by 7 bases. This CDR3 is CSVGRTGVLEQYF. In DNA form, the CDR3 reads TGCAGCGTTGGGAGGACAGGGGTTTTAGAGCAGTACTTC.

The chain is built from TRBV5-1 and TRBJ2-2, with D tentatively TRBD1 (6 bases). Germline V gene sequence: CDR1 SGHRS, CDR2 YFSETQ. Trimming removed 2 bases from V and 0 bases from J, with 11 bases in between. This CDR3 contains 16 residues. CDR3 residues: CASSFRTAANTGELFF. In DNA form, the CDR3 reads TGCGCCAGCAGCTTCCGGACAGCCGCGAACACCGGGGAGCTGTTTTTT. The full variable domain, rest sourced from reference TRBV5-1 and TRBJ2-2, is KAGVTQTPRYLIKTRGQQVTLSCSPISGHRSVSWYQQTPGQGLQFLFEYFSETQRNKGNFPGRFSGRQFSNSRSEMNVSTLELGDSALYLCASSFRTAANTGELFFGEGSRLTVL.

The chain recombines TRBV5-1 with TRBJ1-4; 8 bases align to TRBD1. Germline values: CDR1 SGHRS, CDR2 YFSETQ. The V gene end was trimmed by 1 base and the J gene end by 3 bases; junction bases not matched to a gene: 8. The CDR3 contains 17 residues. CDR3 protein: CASSLTGGPLANEKLFF. DNA for the CDR3: TGCGCCAGCAGCTTGACAGGGGGTCCCCTTGCTAATGAAAAACTGTTTTTT. Together with reference TRBV5-1 and TRBJ1-4, the CDR3 gives the full variable domain: KAGVTQTPRYLIKTRGQQVTLSCSPISGHRSVSWYQQTPGQGLQFLFEYFSETQRNKGNFPGRFSGRQFSNSRSEMNVSTLELGDSALYLCASSLTGGPLANEKLFFGSGTQLSVL.

This sequence joins TRBV19 and TRBJ1-5, with D possibly being TRBD1 (6 bases). There are 16 residues in the CDR3. Deletions cut 4 bases from V and 4 bases from J, with 17 bases between. Germline V gene data show CDR1 as LNHDA and CDR2 as SQIVND (reference sequence). CDR3 DNA: TGTGCCAGTAGTACCTTACAGGGCGTCATTAATCAGCCCCAGCATTTT. Its protein product is CASSTLQGVINQPQHF.